This T cell receptor (beta chain) was documented in a study of T cells in Graves' hyperthyroidism and ophthalmopathy. Study-wide findings and caveats: Most clonotypes expanded in the thyroid (above 0.001) were also present in blood.

Authors of the study amplified TCR beta CDR3 regions from RNA transcripts. HTBI primers were the set used in a first-round RT-PCR of the TCR CDR3. TCRdb re-derived calls from the multiplex PCR reads in MiXCR, one entry per CDR3 protein. Among a few hundred thousand distinct CDR3 sequences listed, around 25% were seen once. Only a few counts were recorded for this clonotype. Its target is not known. The study based diagnoses on clinical symptoms, serum thyroxine and TRAb, thyroid ultrasound and orbital computed tomography. Sequenced input: blood. The TCR was taken from a man aged 50 to 60 with Graves' hyperthyroidism.

Here the CDR3 DNA reads TGTGCCTGGAGTGCATCAGCAGATACGCAGTATTTT. Encoded protein: CAWSASADTQYF. The chain is built from TRBV30 and TRBJ2-3, with D hard to call. Between the trimmed V and J ends, which lost 1 base and 4 bases, there was a span of 6 bases. Germline V gene data show CDR1 as GTSNPN and CDR2 as SVGIG (reference sequence). This CDR3 has 12 amino acids.